This T cell receptor beta chain came from a study of cytomegalovirus exposure and HLA in healthy donors. Points from the study as a whole: Common viral pathogens seemed to be connected with several of the most significant clusters, according to a later analysis.

CDR1 is SGHTA, CDR2 FQGNSA, per germline. This CDR3 has 14 amino acids. V lost 7 bases and J lost 4; bases outside the gene matches: 4. PCR employed 60 Vbeta and 13 Jbeta primers. Profiled with immunoSEQ multiplex PCR; TCRdb holds only in-frame clones, not every one. The data hold around 170,000 clones, with over 70% observed a single time. A remark on this clone: What it recognizes is unknown.

The rearrangement joins TRBV7-2 to TRBJ2-1; 10 bases agree with TRBD2. The TCR sequence derives from a man in his fifties in good health and CMV-seropositive. Source material: PBMCs. The CDR3 region is CASTRTSGYNEQFF. The CDR3 coding sequence is TGTGCCAGCACCCGGACTAGCGGTTACAATGAGCAGTTCTTC.